This paragraph covers one TCR beta chain sequence. Its specificity is not known. The read stops 3 residues short of the end of the CDR3; the missing end is completed from the germline J gene. Repertoires were generated with immunoSEQ multiplex PCR, while TCRdb's copy carries only in-frame clones and drops some. This sample's table has 40,000 to 60,000 clones. The sample originates from a study of T cells in women clearing cervical HPV infection. Per germline, CDR1 MDHEN and CDR2 SYDVKM. V shed 4 bases, J shed 0 bases, and the junction held 5 bases outside the gene matches. The CDR3 sequence is 16 residues long. Study-wide results and limits: Richness differences could reflect unmeasured T-cell content per sample. TRBV6-7 abundance was lower in cases than controls (roughly 0.11% versus 0.16%).

This receptor was obtained from a woman aged 18 to 75 with a cervical HPV16 infection that either progressed to CIN3+ or cleared (not recorded which). Source material: blood buffy coat. The genes are TRBV28 and TRBJ1-2; 10 bases are a match to TRBD1. CDR3 protein: CASSSDRGPTNYGYTF. Partial CDR3 DNA: TGTGCCAGCAGTTCCGACAGGGGGCCCACTAACTATGGC.